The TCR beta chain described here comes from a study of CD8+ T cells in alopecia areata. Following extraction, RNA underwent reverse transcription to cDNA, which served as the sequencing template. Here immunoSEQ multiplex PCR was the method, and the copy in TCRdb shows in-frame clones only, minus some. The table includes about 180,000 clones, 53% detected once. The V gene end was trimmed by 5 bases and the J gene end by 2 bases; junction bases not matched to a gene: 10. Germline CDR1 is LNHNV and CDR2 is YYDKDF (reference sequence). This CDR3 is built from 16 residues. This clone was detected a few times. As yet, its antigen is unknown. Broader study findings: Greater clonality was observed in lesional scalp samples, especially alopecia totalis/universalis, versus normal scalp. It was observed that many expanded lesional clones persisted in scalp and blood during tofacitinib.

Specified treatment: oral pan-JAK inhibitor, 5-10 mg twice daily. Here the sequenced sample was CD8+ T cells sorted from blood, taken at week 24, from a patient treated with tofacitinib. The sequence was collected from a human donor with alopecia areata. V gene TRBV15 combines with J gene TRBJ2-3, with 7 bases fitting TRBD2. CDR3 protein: CATSPYLADNTDTQYF. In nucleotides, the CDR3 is TGTGCCACCAGCCCGTACCTAGCGGACAACACAGATACGCAGTATTTT.